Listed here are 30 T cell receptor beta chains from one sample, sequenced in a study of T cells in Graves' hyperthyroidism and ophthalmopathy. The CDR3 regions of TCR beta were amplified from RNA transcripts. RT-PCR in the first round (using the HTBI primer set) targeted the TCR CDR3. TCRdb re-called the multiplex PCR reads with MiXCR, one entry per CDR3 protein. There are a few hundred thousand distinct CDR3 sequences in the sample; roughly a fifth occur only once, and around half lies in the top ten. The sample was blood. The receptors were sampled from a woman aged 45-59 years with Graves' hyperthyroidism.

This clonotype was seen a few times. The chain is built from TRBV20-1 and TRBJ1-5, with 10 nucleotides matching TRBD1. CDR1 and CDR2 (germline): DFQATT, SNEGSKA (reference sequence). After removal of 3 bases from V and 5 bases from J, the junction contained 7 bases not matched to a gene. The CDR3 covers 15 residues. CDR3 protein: CSASPLDRGDQPQHF. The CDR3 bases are TGCAGTGCTAGTCCGTTGGACAGGGGGGATCAGCCCCAGCATTTT.

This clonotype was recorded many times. DNA for the CDR3: TGTGCCAGCAGCGTAGGAATGAGGGGGGGGGCGAACACTGAAGCTTTCTTT. Residues: CASSVGMRGGANTEAFF. The J gene is TRBJ1-1, the V gene TRBV9; possibly TRBD1 for D (6 bases). The CDR3 runs 17 residues. Trimming left V 0 bases short and J 1 base short, with 16 bases between. Germline V lookup: CDR1 SGDLS, CDR2 YYNGEE.

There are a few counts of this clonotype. The CDR3 nucleotides are TGTGCCAGCAGCTTAGCGCACGTACAGGGAAGTGAAGCTTTCTTT. Translation: CASSLAHVQGSEAFF. The chain recombines TRBV7-8 with TRBJ1-1, with a possible D match to TRBD1 (6 bases). This CDR3 is built from 15 residues. CDR1 SGHVS and CDR2 FQNEAQ come from the germline V gene. V dropped 0 bases and J dropped 7 bases, with 15 bases sitting between them. The entire variable domain, with the rest obtained from reference TRBV7-8 and TRBJ1-1, is as follows: GAGVSQSPRYKVAKRGQDVALRCDPISGHVSLFWYQQALGQGPEFLTYFQNEAQLDKSGLPSDRFFAERPEGSVSTLKIQRTQQEDSAVYLCASSLAHVQGSEAFFGQGTRLTVV.

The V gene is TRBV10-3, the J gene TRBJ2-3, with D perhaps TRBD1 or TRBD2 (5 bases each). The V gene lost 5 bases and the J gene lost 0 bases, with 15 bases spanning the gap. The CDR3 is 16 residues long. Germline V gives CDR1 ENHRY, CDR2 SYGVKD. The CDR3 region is CAISRLGDSSTDTQYF. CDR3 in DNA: TGTGCCATCAGTCGTCTGGGGGATTCTAGCACAGATACGCAGTATTTT.

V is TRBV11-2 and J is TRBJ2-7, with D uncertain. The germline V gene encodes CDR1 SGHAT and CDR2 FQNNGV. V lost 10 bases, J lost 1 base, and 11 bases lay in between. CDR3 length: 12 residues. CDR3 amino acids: CAISLASYEQYF. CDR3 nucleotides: TGTGCCATCAGTTTAGCTTCCTACGAGCAGTACTTC.

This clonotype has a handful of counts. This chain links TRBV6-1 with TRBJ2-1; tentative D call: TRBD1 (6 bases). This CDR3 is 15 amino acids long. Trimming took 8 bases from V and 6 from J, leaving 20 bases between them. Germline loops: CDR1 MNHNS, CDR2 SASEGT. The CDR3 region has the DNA TGTGCCAGCCTCACCCTACAGGGTTCCGGCAATGAGCAGTTCTTC. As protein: CASLTLQGSGNEQFF.

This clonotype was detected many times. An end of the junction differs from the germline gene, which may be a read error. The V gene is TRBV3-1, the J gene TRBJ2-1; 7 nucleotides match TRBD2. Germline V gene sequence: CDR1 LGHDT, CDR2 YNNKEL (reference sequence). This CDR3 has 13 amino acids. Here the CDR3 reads CTSSQGRGDEQFF. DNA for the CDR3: TGTACCAGCAGCCAAGGTCGGGGGGATGAGCAGTTCTTC.

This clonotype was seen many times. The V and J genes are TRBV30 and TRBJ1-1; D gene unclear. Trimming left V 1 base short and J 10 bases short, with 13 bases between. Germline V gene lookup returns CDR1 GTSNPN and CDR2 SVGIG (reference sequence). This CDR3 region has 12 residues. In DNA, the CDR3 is TGTGCCTGGAGTGAGAGTGGGCGAGGAGCTTTCTTT. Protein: CAWSESGRGAFF.

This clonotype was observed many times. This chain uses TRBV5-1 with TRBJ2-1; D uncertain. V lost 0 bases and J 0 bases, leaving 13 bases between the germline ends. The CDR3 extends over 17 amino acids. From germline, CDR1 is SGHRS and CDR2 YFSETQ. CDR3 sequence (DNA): TGCGCCAGCAGCTTGGCCATCCGGGTCTACTCCTACAATGAGCAGTTCTTC. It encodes CASSLAIRVYSYNEQFF. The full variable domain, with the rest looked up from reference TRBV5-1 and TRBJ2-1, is KAGVTQTPRYLIKTRGQQVTLSCSPISGHRSVSWYQQTPGQGLQFLFEYFSETQRNKGNFPGRFSGRQFSNSRSEMNVSTLELGDSALYLCASSLAIRVYSYNEQFFGPGTRLTVL.

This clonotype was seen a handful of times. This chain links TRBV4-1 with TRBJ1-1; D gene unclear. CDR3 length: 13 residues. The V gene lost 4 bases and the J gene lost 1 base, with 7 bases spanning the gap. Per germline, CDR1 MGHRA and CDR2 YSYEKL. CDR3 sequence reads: CASSRQSNTEAFF. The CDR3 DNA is TGCGCCAGCAGCCGCCAATCGAACACTGAAGCTTTCTTT.

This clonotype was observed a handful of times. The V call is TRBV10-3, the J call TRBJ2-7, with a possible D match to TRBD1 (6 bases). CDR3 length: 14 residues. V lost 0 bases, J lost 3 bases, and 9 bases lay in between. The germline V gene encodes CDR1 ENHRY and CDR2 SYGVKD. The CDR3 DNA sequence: TGTGCCATCAGTGAGTCGCAGGGGAGCTACGAGCAGTACTTC. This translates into CAISESQGSYEQYF.

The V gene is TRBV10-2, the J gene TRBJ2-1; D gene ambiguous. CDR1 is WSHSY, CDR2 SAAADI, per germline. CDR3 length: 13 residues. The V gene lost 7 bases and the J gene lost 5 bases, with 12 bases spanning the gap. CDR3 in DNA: TGCGCCAGCACCTTATCGACCGACAATGAGCAGTTCTTC. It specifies CASTLSTDNEQFF.

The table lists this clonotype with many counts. This chain's CDR3 is CASSNSGGATQYF. The CDR3 DNA is TGTGCCAGCAGTAATAGCGGAGGGGCTACGCAGTATTTT. V gene TRBV28 combines with J gene TRBJ2-3, with a tentative D call TRBD2 (6 bases). V was shortened by 5 bases and J by 8 bases, with 14 bases between the two germline ends. The CDR3 runs to 13 residues. The germline CDR1 and CDR2 sequences are MDHEN and SYDVKM.

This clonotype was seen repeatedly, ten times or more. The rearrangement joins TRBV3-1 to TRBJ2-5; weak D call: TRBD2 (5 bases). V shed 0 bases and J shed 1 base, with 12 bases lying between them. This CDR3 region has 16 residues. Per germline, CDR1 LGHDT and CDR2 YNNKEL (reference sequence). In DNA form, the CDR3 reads TGTGCCAGCAGCCAAGATGCTAGCATCGGCCAAGAGACCCAGTACTTC. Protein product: CASSQDASIGQETQYF.

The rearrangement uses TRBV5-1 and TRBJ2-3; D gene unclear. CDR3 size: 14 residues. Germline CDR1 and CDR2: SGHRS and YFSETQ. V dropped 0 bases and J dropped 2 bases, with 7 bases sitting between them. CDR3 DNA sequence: TGCGCCAGCAGCTTGGTGGTAGCCACAGATACGCAGTATTTT. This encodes CASSLVVATDTQYF.

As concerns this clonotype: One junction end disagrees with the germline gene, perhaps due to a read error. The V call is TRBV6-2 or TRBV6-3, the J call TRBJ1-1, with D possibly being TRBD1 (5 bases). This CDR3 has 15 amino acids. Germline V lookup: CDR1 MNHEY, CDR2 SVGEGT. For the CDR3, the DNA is TGTGCCAGCACCGCCCTTCGGCCCCTGGGGACTGGAGCTTTCTTT. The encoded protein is CASTALRPLGTGAFF.

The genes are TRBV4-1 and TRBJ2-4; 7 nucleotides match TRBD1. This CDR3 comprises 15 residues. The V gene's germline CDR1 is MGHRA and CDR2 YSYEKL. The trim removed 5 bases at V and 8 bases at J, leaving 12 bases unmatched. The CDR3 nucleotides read TGCGCCAGCAGCTCCGGGACAGATGCCTGGGACATTCAGTACTTC. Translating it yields CASSSGTDAWDIQYF.

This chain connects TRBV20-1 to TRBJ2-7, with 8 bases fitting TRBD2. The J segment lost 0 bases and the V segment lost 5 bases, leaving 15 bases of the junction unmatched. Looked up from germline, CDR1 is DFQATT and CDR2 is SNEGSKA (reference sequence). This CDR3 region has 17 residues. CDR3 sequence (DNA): TGCAGTGCTCCCTGCGGGTGTAGCGGGACAAACTCCTACGAGCAGTACTTC. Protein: CSAPCGCSGTNSYEQYF.

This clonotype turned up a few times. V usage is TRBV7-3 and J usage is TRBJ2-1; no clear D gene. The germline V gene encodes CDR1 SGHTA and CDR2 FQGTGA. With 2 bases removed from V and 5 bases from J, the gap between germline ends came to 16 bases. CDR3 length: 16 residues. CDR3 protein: CASSLFGPLVDNEQFF. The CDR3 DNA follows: TGTGCCAGCAGCTTATTCGGACCTCTGGTCGACAATGAGCAGTTCTTC.

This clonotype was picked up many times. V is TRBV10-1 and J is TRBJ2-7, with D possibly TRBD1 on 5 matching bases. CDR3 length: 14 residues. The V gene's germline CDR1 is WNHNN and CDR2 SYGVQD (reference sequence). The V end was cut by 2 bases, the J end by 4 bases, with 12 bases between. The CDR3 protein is CASSEMAGSYEQYF. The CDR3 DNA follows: TGCGCCAGCAGTGAGATGGCAGGGTCGTACGAGCAGTACTTC.

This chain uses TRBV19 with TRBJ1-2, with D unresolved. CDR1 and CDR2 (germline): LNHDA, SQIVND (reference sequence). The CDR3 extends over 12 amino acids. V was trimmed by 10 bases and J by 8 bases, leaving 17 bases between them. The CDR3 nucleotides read TGTGCCAATACTTTGGATAATGAAGGCTACACCTTC. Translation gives CANTLDNEGYTF. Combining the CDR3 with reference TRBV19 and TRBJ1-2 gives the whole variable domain DGGITQSPKYLFRKEGQNVTLSCEQNLNHDAMYWYRQDPGQGLRLIYYSQIVNDFQKGDIAEGYSVSREKKESFPLTVTSAQKNPTAFYLCANTLDNEGYTFGSGTRLTVV.

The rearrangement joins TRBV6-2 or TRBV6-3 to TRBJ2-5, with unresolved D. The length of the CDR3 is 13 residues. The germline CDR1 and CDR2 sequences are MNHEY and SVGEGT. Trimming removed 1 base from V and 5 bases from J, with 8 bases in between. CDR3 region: CASSYWASETQYF. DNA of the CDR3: TGTGCCAGCAGTTACTGGGCGTCCGAGACCCAGTACTTC.

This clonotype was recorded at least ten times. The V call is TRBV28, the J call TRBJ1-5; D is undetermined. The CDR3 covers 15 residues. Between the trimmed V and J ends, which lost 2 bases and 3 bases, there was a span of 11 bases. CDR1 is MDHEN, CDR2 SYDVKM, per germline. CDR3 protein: CASSLVSAYNQPQHF. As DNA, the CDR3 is TGTGCCAGCAGTTTAGTATCAGCCTACAATCAGCCCCAGCATTTT. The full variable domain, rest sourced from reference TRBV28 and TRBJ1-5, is DVKVTQSSRYLVKRTGEKVFLECVQDMDHENMFWYRQDPGLGLRLIYFSYDVKMKEKGDIPEGYSVSREKKERFSLILESASTNQTSMYLCASSLVSAYNQPQHFGDGTRLSIL.

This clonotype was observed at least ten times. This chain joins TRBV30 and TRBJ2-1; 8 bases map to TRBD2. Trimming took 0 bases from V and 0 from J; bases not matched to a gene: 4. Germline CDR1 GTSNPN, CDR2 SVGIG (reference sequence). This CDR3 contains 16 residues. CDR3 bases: TGTGCCTGGAGTGTACGGCGGGGGGTCTCCTACAATGAGCAGTTCTTC. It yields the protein CAWSVRRGVSYNEQFF.

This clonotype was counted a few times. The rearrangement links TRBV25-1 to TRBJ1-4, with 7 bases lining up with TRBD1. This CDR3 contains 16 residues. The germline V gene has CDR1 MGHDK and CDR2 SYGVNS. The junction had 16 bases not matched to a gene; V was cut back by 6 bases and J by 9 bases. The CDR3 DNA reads TGTGCCAGCAGCCCTAGGGGCCCTCAGGGGGTCCAAAAACTGTTTTTT. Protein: CASSPRGPQGVQKLFF.

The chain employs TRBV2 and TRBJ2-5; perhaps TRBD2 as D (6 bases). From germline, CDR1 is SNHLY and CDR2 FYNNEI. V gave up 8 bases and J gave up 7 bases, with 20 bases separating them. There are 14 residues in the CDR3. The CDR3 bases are TGTGCCAGCGTACCACACGGACTAAAGTGGACCCAGTACTTC. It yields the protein CASVPHGLKWTQYF.

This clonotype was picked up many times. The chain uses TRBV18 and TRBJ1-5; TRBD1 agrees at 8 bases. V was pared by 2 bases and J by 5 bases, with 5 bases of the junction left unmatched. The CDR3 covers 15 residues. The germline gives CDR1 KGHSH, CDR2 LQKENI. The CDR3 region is CASSPNSGGYQPQHF. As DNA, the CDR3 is TGTGCCAGCTCACCAAATTCAGGGGGCTATCAGCCCCAGCATTTT.

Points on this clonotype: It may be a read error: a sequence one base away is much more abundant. CDR3 amino acids: CVSTRGTGGGYTF. The CDR3 DNA reads TGTGTCAGCACCAGGGGGACAGGAGGTGGCTACACCTTC. The V call is TRBV5-4, the J call TRBJ1-2; TRBD1 aligns across 8 bases. The CDR3 is made up of 13 amino acids. The germline CDR1 and CDR2 sequences are SGHNT and YYREEE (reference sequence).

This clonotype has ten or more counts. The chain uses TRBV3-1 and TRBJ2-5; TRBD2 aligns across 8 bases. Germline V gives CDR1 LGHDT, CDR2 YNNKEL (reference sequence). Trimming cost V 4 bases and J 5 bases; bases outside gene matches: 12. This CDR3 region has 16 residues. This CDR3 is CASSRRSGRMEETQYF. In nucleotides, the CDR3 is TGTGCCAGCAGCCGACGGAGCGGGAGAATGGAGGAGACCCAGTACTTC.

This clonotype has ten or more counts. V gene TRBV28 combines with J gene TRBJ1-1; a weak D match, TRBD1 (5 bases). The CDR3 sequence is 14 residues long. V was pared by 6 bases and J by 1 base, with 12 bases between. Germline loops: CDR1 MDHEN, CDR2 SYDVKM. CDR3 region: CASRSGLRNTEAFF. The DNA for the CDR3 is TGTGCCAGCAGATCAGGGTTGCGGAACACTGAAGCTTTCTTT. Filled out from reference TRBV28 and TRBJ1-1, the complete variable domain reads DVKVTQSSRYLVKRTGEKVFLECVQDMDHENMFWYRQDPGLGLRLIYFSYDVKMKEKGDIPEGYSVSREKKERFSLILESASTNQTSMYLCASRSGLRNTEAFFGQGTRLTVV.